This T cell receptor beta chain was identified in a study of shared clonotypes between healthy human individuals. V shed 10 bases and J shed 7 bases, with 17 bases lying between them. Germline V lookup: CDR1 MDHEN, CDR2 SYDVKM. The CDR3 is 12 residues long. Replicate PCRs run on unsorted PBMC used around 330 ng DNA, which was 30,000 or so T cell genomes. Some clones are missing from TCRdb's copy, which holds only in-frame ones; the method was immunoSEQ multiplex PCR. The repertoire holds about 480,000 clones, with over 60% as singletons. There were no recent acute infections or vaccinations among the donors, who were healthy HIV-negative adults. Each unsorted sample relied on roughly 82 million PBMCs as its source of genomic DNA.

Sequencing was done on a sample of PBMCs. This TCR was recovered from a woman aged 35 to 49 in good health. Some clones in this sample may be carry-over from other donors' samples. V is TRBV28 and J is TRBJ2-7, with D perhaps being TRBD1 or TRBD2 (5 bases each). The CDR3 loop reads CATDSYTREQYF. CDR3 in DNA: TGTGCCACCGACAGTTACACTAGGGAGCAGTACTTC.